These 9 T cell receptor beta chains originate from one sample sequenced in a study of T cells expressing NK-cell markers. Using the 5' RACE reads, TCRdb records one entry per CDR3 protein without DNA. The table for this sample gives about 150,000 distinct CDR3 sequences. Sequenced sample: blood T cells: a sorted CD56 or NKG2C T cell subset, CD4+ or CD8+ T cells, or bulk PBMC T cells (not recorded which). Receptors were obtained from a man between 18 and 29 years old in good health.

The V and J genes are TRBV7-9 and TRBJ1-5; TCRdb reports TRBD1, a call that lacks DNA to check it against. Germline V lookup: CDR1 SEHNR, CDR2 FQNEAQ (reference sequence). The CDR3 has 12 residues. The CDR3 spells CASSLGSQGQHF.

This chain links TRBV12-3 or TRBV12-4 with TRBJ2-2. This CDR3 comprises 12 residues. Here the CDR3 reads CASTWVAGELFF.

The chain is built from TRBV29-1 and TRBJ1-2. The CDR3 runs 13 residues. Germline assignment: CDR1 SQVTM and CDR2 ANQGSEA. This CDR3 reads CSVYTGRVDGYTF.

The gene calls are TRBV29-1 and TRBJ2-5; the D gene TCRdb calls, TRBD2, cannot be checked with no DNA. The CDR3 extends over 12 amino acids. From germline, CDR1 is SQVTM and CDR2 ANQGSEA. CDR3: CSVGGLSETQYF.

The chain uses TRBV7-9 and TRBJ2-5. Germline CDR1 is SEHNR and CDR2 is FQNEAQ (reference sequence). The CDR3 spans 13 residues. The CDR3 is CASSLDWGETQYF.

The chain is built from TRBV20-1 and TRBJ2-2; the TCRdb call, TRBD2, lacks DNA for checking. This CDR3 spans 15 amino acids. Germline V gives CDR1 DFQATT, CDR2 SNEGSKA (reference sequence). The CDR3 reads CSASTTPHHTGELFF.

The chain is built from TRBV5-6 and TRBJ2-5. The CDR3 length is 15 residues. Germline V lookup: CDR1 SGHDT, CDR2 YYEEEE. CDR3 amino acids: CASSFIGRIKETQYF.

The CDR3: CSVGDRGTYEQYF. The chain carries TRBV29-1 and TRBJ2-7; no DNA is available, so the TRBD1 call from TCRdb remains unchecked. This CDR3 has 13 amino acids. Per germline, CDR1 SQVTM and CDR2 ANQGSEA.

CDR3 residues: CASSEGLAPTDTQYF. The V gene is TRBV5-6, the J gene TRBJ2-3; TCRdb lists TRBD2, though no DNA is available to test this call. The CDR3 length is 15 residues. CDR1 is SGHDT, CDR2 YYEEEE, per germline.